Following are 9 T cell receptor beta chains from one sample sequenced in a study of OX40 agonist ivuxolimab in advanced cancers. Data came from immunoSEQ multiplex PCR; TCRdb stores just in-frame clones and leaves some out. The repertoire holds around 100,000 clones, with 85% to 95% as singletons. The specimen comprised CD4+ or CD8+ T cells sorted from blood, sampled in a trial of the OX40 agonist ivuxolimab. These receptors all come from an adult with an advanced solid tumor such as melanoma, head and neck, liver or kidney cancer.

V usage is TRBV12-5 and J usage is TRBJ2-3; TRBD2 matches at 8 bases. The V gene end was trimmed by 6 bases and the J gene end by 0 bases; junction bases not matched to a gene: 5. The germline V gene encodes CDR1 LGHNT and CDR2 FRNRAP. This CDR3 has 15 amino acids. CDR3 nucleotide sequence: TGTGCTAGTGGCCGGGGGGGACTGAGCACAGATACGCAGTATTTT. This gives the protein CASGRGGLSTDTQYF.

CDR3 protein: CASSLVGVQLGYTF. The DNA for the CDR3 is TGTGCCAGCAGCTTAGTAGGAGTCCAGCTTGGCTACACCTTC. The J gene is TRBJ1-2, the V gene TRBV7-2; D uncertain. Germline values: CDR1 SGHTA, CDR2 FQGNSA. The CDR3 runs to 14 residues. V lost 1 base and J lost 7, with 13 bases in between.

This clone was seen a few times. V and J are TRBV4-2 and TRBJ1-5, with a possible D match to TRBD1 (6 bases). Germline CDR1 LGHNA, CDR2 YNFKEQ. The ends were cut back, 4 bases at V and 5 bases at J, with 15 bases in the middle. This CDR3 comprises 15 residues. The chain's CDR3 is CASSLFGGADQPQHF. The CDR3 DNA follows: TGTGCCAGCAGCCTCTTTGGGGGGGCGGATCAGCCCCAGCATTTT.

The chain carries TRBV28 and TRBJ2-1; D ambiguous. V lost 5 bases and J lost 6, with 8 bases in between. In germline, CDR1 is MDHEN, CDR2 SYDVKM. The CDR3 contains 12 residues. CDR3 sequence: CASSPYLNEQFF. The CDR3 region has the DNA TGTGCCAGCAGTCCCTATCTCAATGAGCAGTTCTTC.

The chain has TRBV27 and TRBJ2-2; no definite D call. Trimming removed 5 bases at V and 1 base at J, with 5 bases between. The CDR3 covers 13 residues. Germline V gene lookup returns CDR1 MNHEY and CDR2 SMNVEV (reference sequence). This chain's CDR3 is CASSPRNTGELFF. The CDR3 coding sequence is TGTGCCAGCAGTCCTCGGAACACCGGGGAGCTGTTTTTT.

Here the CDR3 DNA reads TGTGCCAGCACTAGGACTGGTCAGGGGCAGCCCCAGCATTTT. Residues: CASTRTGQGQPQHF. The chain has TRBV2 and TRBJ1-5; perhaps TRBD1 as D (6 bases). The germline CDR1 and CDR2 sequences are SNHLY and FYNNEI. The V end lost 7 bases, the J end lost 7 bases, and 17 bases lay between the germline ends. This CDR3 is 14 amino acids long.

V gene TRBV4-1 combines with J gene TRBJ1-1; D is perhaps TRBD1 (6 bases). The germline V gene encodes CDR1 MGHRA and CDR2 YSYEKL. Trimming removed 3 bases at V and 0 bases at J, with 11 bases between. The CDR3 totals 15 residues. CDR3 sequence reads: CASSHRGGVNTEAFF. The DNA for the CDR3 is TGCGCCAGCAGCCACCGCGGGGGCGTGAACACTGAAGCTTTCTTT.

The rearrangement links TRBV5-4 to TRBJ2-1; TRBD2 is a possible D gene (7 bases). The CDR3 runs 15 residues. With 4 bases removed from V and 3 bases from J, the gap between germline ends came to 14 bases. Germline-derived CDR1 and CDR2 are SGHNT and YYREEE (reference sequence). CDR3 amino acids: CASSEGGGFYNEQFF. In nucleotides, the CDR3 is TGTGCCAGCAGCGAAGGGGGGGGCTTCTACAATGAGCAGTTCTTC.

The CDR3 here is CAISEPNTDTQYF. The DNA for the CDR3 is TGTGCCATCAGTGAGCCCAACACAGATACGCAGTATTTT. The chain uses TRBV10-3 and TRBJ2-3; no firm D call. The CDR3 contains 13 residues. V was trimmed by 2 bases and J by 2 bases, leaving 5 bases between them. Per germline, CDR1 ENHRY and CDR2 SYGVKD.